A single T cell receptor (beta chain) is shown here with its context. The source of the sample is a study of PD-L1 blockade in urothelial cancer. Across the whole study: Patients' prior chemotherapy regimens numbered 0 to 3. A median blood sample held roughly 150,000 T cells and under 85,000 unique TCRs.

Method: immunoSEQ multiplex PCR; TCRdb's copy keeps in-frame clones and lacks some. The sample holds around 79,000 clones, over 80% seen once. J lost 2 bases, V lost 3 bases, and 8 bases had no gene match. CDR3 size: 16 residues. The germline gives CDR1 SGDLS, CDR2 YYNGEE. The time point is: pretreatment peripheral blood. The clonotype was recovered from a man aged 35-49 years with urothelial cancer. The input for sequencing was PBMCs, taken around atezolizumab (anti-PD-L1) treatment. This chain links TRBV9 with TRBJ1-3, with 7 bases that match TRBD1. The DNA of the CDR3 is TGTGCCAGCAGCGCGCCGGACAGGATCACTGGAAACACCATATATTTT. Its translation: CASSAPDRITGNTIYF.